This record covers a single T cell receptor beta chain. Its antigen is unknown. From germline, CDR1 is MGHRA and CDR2 YSYEKL. Trimming cost V 4 bases and J 8 bases, with 23 bases left between them. The CDR3 is 16 residues long. The entry originates in a study of shared clonotypes between healthy human individuals. Study-level results: The four-donor shared clonotypes exceeded non-shared clonotypes in generation probability, with non-shared ones scoring lower. The authors sampled blood alone, and tissue repertoires likely differ. Clonotypes that were shared across a handful of donors made up about 4.5% of naive CD4 clonotypes.

The repertoire was sequenced with immunoSEQ multiplex PCR; TCRdb's copy has only in-frame clones and lacks some. The table records around 1.9 million clones, over 85% of them present only once. CD45RO-negative, CCR7-positively selected cells formed the naive CD8 fraction, excluding terminally differentiated effector memory CD45RA+ cells. V is TRBV4-1 and J is TRBJ2-5; no clear D gene. This clonotype was obtained from a man aged 18-30 years in good health. Some clones in this sample may be carry-over from other donors' samples. The sequencing sample was made of naive CD8+ T cells from PBMCs. The CDR3, as DNA: TGCGCCAGCAGCCTCCTTTTACATGAGCCCAAGAGAACCCAGTACTTC. This translates into CASSLLLHEPKRTQYF.